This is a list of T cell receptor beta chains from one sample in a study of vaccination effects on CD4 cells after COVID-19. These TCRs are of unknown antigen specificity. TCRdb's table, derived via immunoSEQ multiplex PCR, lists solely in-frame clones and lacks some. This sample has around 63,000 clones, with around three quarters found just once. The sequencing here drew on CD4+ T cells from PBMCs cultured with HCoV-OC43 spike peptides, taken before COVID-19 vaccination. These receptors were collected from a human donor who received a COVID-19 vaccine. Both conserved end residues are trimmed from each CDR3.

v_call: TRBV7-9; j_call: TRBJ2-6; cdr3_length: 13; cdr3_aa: ASSSWGSGANVLT
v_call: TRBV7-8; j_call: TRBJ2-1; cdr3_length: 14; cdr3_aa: ASSPFDFPKSNEQF
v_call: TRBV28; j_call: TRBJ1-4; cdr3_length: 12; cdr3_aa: ASSMGGANEKLF
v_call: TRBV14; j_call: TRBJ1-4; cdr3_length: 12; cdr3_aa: ASSQDRGNEKLF
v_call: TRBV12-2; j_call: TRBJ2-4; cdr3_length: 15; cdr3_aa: ASRPPGALRAKNIQY
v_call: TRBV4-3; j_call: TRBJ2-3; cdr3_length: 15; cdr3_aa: ASSQGRGTPSGDTQY
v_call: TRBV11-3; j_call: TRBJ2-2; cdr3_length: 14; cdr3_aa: ASSLGTAPNTGELF
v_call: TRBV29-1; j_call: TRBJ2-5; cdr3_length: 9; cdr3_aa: SGGSIETQY
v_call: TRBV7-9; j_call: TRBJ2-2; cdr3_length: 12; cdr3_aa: ASRPTGATGELF
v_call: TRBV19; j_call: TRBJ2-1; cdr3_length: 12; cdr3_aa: ASSIQDRANEQF
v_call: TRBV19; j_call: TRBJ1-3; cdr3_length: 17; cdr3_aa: ASSTYPGTGLGSGNTIY
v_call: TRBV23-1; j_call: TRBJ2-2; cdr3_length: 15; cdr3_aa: ASSQSPSDRVAGELF
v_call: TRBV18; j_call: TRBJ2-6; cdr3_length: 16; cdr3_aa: ASSRGTSIITGANVLT
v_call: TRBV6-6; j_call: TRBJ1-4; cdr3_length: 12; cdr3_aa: ASTTGPGNEKLF
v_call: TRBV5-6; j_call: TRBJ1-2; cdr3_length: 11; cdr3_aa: ASSSDSNYGYT
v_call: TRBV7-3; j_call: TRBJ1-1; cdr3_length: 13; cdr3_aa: ASSLRAATNTEAF
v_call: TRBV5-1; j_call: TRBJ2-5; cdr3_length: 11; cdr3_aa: ASTGTGKETQY
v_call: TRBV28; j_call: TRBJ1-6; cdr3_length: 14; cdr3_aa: ASRETRAEYNSPLH
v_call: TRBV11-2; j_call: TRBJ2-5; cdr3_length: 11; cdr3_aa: ASSFRAGETQY
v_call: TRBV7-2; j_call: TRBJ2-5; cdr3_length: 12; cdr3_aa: ASSLDSGGETQY
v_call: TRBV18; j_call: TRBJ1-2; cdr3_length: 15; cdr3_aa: ASSPRGGPALSYGYT
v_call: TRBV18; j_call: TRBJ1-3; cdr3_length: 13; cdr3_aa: ASSPAGLGGNTIY
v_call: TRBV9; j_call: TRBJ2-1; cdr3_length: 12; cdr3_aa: ASRPDSIYNEQF
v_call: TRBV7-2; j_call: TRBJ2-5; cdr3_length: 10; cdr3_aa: ASRTKQETQY
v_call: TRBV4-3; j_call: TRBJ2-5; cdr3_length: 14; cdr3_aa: ASSLTYAGGPETQY
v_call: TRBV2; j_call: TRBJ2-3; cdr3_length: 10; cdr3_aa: ASSDQTDTQY
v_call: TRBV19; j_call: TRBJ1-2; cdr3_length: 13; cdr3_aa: ASSIQGRSSYGYT
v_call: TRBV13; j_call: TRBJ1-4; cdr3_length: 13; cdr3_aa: ASRARWEGSEKLF
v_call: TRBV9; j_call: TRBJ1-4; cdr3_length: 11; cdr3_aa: ASSVGYNEKLF
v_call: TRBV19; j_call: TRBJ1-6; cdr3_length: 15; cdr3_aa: ASSGRDRSSYNSPLH
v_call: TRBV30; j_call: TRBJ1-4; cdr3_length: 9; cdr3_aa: AWSRDEKLF
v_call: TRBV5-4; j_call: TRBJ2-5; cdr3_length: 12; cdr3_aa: ASSLMRAEETQY
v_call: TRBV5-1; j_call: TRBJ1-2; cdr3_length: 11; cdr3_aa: ASSLGQNYGYT
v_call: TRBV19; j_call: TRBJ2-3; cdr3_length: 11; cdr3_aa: ASSIHRTDTQY
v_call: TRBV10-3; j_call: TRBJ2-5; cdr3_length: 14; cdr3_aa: AISEWGQGLQETQY
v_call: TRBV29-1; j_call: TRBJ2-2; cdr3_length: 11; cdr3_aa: SVGQGATGELF
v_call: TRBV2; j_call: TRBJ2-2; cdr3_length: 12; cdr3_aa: ASNERGLVGELF
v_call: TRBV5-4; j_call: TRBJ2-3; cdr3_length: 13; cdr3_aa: ASSLGGRGTDTQY
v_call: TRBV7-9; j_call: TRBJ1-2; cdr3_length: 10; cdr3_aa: ASSFHNGGYT
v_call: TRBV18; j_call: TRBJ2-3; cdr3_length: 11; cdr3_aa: ASSPGETDTQY
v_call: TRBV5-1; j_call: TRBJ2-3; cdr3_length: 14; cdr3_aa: ASSLARGGFSDTQY
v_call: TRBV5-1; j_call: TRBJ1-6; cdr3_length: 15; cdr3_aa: ASSLDAGMGPNSPLH
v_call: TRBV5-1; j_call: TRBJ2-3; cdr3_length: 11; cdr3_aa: ASSLQGSDTQY
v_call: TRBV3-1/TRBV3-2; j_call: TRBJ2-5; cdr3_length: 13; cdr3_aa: ASSRTSGGQETQY
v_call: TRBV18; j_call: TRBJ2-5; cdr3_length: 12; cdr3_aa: ASSPASGGKTQY
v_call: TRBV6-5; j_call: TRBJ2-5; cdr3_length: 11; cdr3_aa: ASSRAYQETQY
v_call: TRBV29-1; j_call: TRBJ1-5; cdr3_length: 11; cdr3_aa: SVGTGPNQPQH
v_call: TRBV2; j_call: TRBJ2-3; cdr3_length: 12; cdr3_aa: ASAGSSGTNTQY
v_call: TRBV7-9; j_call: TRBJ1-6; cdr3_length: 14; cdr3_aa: ASSLGIGGQNSPLH
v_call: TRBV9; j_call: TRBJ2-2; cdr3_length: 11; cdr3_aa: ASSVKSFGELF
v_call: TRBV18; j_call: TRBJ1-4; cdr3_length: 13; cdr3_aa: ASSPQRATNEKLF
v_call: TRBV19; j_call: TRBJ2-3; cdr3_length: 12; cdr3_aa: ASSRDRGTDTQY
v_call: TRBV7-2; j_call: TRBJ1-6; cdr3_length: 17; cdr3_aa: ASSLGVTGGSHINSPLH